The 16 T cell receptor beta chains below were found in one sample sequenced in a study of tumor-infiltrating lymphocytes in localized non-small cell lung cancer. This table comes from immunoSEQ multiplex PCR, and its TCRdb copy is limited to in-frame clones, with some not included. The table lists thousands of clones, roughly 70% of them singletons. The sequenced material came from lung tumor tissue. Receptors originate from a human donor with non-small cell lung cancer.

The V gene is TRBV30, the J gene TRBJ2-2; weak D call: TRBD1 (5 bases). Looked up from germline, CDR1 is GTSNPN and CDR2 is SVGIG (reference sequence). CDR3 length: 11 residues. V lost 2 bases and J lost 7, with 5 bases in between. CDR3 sequence (DNA): TGTGCCTGGAGTACAGGCGGGGAGCTGTTTTTT. Translation: CAWSTGGELFF.

The table lists this clone with a few counts. One end of the junction varies from germline; a read error may be responsible. The genes are TRBV2 and TRBJ1-2; 7 bases map to TRBD1. Germline V gene lookup returns CDR1 SNHLY and CDR2 FYNNEI. CDR3 length: 12 amino acids. The CDR3 DNA is TGTGCCAGCAGCGCGGGACAGCTAGCGGGCTACTTC. Protein product: CASSAGQLAGYF.

The chain has TRBV18 and TRBJ2-2; D could derive from TRBD1 or TRBD2 (5 bases each). V was shortened by 1 base and J by 6 bases, with 9 bases between the two germline ends. The CDR3 consists of 14 residues. Looked up from germline, CDR1 is KGHSH and CDR2 is LQKENI. Here the CDR3 reads CASSPLRDPGELFF. The CDR3 DNA is TGTGCCAGCTCACCACTTCGGGACCCCGGGGAGCTGTTTTTT.

This clone qualifies as large (0.1 to 1%). This chain connects TRBV20-1 to TRBJ1-2, with unresolved D. This CDR3 region has 11 residues. The germline gives CDR1 DFQATT, CDR2 SNEGSKA (reference sequence). CDR3 sequence reads: CRVDQEGGYTF. CDR3 sequence (DNA): TGCCGAGTGGATCAGGAGGGCGGCTACACCTTC.

The rearrangement uses TRBV6-5 and TRBJ2-2, with 7 bases aligning to TRBD1. In germline, CDR1 is MNHEY, CDR2 SVGAGI. Trimming at V came to 8 bases and at J to 3 bases, leaving 3 bases not matched to a gene. The length of the CDR3 is 13 residues. CDR3 region: CASGQVYTGELFF. CDR3 nucleotide sequence: TGTGCCAGCGGACAGGTTTACACCGGGGAGCTGTTTTTT.

This chain connects TRBV19 to TRBJ2-7, with 7 bases aligning to TRBD1. CDR3 length: 13 residues. Trimming at V came to 7 bases and at J to 2 bases, leaving 5 bases not matched to a gene. CDR1 and CDR2 from the germline V gene are LNHDA and SQIVND (reference sequence). The CDR3 protein is CASTRDSPYEQYF. The CDR3 nucleotides are TGTGCCAGTACCCGGGACAGCCCCTACGAGCAGTACTTC.

The rearrangement uses TRBV5-1 and TRBJ1-2, with D tentatively TRBD1 (5 bases). The V gene's germline CDR1 is SGHRS and CDR2 YFSETQ. This CDR3 region has 12 residues. The ends were cut back, 3 bases at V and 8 bases at J, with 11 bases in the middle. The CDR3 bases are TGCGCCAGCAGCTCGGGGGGAATGGGCTACACCTTC. Protein: CASSSGGMGYTF.

This clone came up a few times. The J gene is TRBJ1-1, the V gene TRBV10-3; possible D gene TRBD1, 5 bases. Germline V gene data show CDR1 as ENHRY and CDR2 as SYGVKD. The CDR3 has 12 amino acids. The V gene lost 11 bases and the J gene lost 1 base, with 11 bases spanning the gap. This chain's CDR3 is CASHQGNTEAFF. In nucleotides, the CDR3 is TGTGCCTCCCATCAGGGGAACACTGAAGCTTTCTTT.

This clone was counted only a few times. The genes are TRBV10-3 and TRBJ2-3; 13 positions agree with TRBD2. With V trimmed by 3 bases and J by 3 bases, 0 bases remained unmatched. This CDR3 is built from 15 residues. Germline V gene sequence: CDR1 ENHRY, CDR2 SYGVKD. The CDR3 DNA reads TGTGCCATCAGTGAACTAGCGGGAGGGACAGATACGCAGTATTTT. It codes for CAISELAGGTDTQYF.

This chain uses TRBV5-1 with TRBJ2-1; TRBD2 matches at 7 bases. CDR1 and CDR2 from the germline V gene are SGHRS and YFSETQ. With 6 bases clipped from V and 1 base from J, the junction kept 4 bases outside the gene matches. This CDR3 has 14 amino acids. The CDR3, as DNA: TGCGCCAGCACCCTCGGGGGGTCCTACAATGAGCAGTTCTTC. Translation: CASTLGGSYNEQFF.

In its sample, this clone was seen once. The chain recombines TRBV10-3 with TRBJ1-2; 7 nucleotides match TRBD1. CDR1 is ENHRY and CDR2 is SYGVKD in the germline V gene. V gave up 3 bases and J gave up 1 base; unmatched junction bases: 8. CDR3 length: 16 residues. This chain's CDR3 is CAISDRGGSFNYGYTF. The CDR3 DNA is TGTGCCATCAGTGACCGAGGGGGCTCGTTTAACTATGGCTACACCTTC.

The chain has TRBV19 and TRBJ1-2; 8 nucleotides match TRBD1. V was clipped by 9 bases and J by 2 bases; unmatched bases: 11. CDR1 is LNHDA, CDR2 SQIVND, per germline (reference sequence). The CDR3 totals 15 residues. CDR3 sequence: CASQRAGGGNYGYTF. Here the CDR3 DNA reads TGTGCCAGCCAGCGGGCAGGGGGCGGGAACTATGGCTACACCTTC.

This chain uses TRBV7-6 with TRBJ2-3, with 9 bases aligning to TRBD2. V dropped 1 base and J dropped 5; count of bases not matched to a gene: 10. Germline V lookup: CDR1 SGHVS, CDR2 FNYEAQ. The CDR3 is 17 amino acids. The CDR3 sequence: CASSLDGAGGPKDTQYF. DNA for the CDR3: TGTGCCAGCAGCTTAGATGGGGCGGGGGGGCCCAAAGATACGCAGTATTTT.

The sample holds a few counts of this clone. The chain is built from TRBV7-2 and TRBJ2-1, with 11 bases aligning to TRBD2. The germline V gene encodes CDR1 SGHTA and CDR2 FQGNSA. V shed 5 bases and J 0 bases; nucleotides not matched to a gene: 9. The CDR3 sequence is 18 residues long. CDR3: CASSRRGLAGGSYNEQFF. DNA for the CDR3: TGTGCCAGCAGCCGCCGGGGGCTAGCGGGGGGCTCCTACAATGAGCAGTTCTTC.

A single count supports this clone. The J gene is TRBJ2-1, the V gene TRBV7-8; D remains ambiguous. The CDR3 sequence is 11 residues long. Trimming removed 5 bases from V and 2 bases from J, with 1 base in between. Per germline, CDR1 SGHVS and CDR2 FQNEAQ. The CDR3 DNA reads as TGTGCCAGCAGCCCCTACAATGAGCAGTTCTTC. Translated, it gives CASSPYNEQFF.

The chain joins TRBV5-1 to TRBJ2-7; TRBD2 matches at 12 bases. Unmatched junction bases numbered 5, after V lost 0 bases and J lost 1 base. Germline lookup yields CDR1 SGHRS and CDR2 YFSETQ. CDR3 length: 17 amino acids. The CDR3: CASSLGLAGALSYEQYF. The DNA for the CDR3 is TGCGCCAGCAGCTTGGGACTAGCGGGAGCCCTTTCCTACGAGCAGTACTTC.